The source of this T cell receptor (beta chain) is a study of cytomegalovirus exposure and HLA in healthy donors. The table came from immunoSEQ multiplex PCR; TCRdb's copy has only in-frame clones and leaves some out. Among approximately 230,000 clones listed, about 90% were seen once. The sequence was collected from a man aged 18 to 30 in good health and CMV-seropositive. The sample taken for sequencing was PBMCs.

CDR3 nucleotides: TGTGCCAGCAGTGAGGGTAGGACTAGCGGCTACAATGAGCAGTTCTTC. This sequence encodes CASSEGRTSGYNEQFF. The chain joins TRBV2 to TRBJ2-1, with 10 bases aligning to TRBD2. CDR1 SNHLY and CDR2 FYNNEI come from the germline V gene. V lost 3 bases, J lost 3 bases, and 5 bases stayed unmatched. The CDR3 covers 16 residues. Complete variable domain (other parts from reference TRBV2 and TRBJ2-1): EPEVTQTPSHQVTQMGQEVILRCVPISNHLYFYWYRQILGQKVEFLVSFYNNEISEKSEIFDDQFSVERPDGSNFTLKIRSTKLEDSAMYFCASSEGRTSGYNEQFFGPGTRLTVL.